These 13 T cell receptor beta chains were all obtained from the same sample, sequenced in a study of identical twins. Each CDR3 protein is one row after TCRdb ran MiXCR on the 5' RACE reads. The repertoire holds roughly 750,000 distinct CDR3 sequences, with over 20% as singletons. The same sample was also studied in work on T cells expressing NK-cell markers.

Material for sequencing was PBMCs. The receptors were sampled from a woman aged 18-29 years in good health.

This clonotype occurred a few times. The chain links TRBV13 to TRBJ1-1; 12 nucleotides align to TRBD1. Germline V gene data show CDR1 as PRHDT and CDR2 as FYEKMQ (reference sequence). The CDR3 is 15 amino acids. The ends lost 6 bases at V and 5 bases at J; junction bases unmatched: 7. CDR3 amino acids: CASRVGTGGLTEAFF. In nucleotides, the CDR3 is TGTGCCAGCAGGGTCGGGACAGGGGGCTTAACTGAAGCTTTCTTT.

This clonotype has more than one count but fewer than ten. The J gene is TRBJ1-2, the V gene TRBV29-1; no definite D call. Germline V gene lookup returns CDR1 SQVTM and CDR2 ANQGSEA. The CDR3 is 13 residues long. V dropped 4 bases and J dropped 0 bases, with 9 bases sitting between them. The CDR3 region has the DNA TGCAGCGTTGCGGGCCGAGCTAACTATGGCTACACCTTC. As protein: CSVAGRANYGYTF.

CDR3 protein: CASPPPAASTDTQYF. In DNA, the CDR3 is TGTGCCAGCCCCCCTCCGGCGGCTAGCACAGATACGCAGTATTTT. The genes are TRBV7-9 and TRBJ2-3; D uncertain. CDR1 SEHNR and CDR2 FQNEAQ come from the germline V gene (reference sequence). The CDR3 runs to 15 residues. V gave up 8 bases and J gave up 0 bases, with 15 bases separating them.

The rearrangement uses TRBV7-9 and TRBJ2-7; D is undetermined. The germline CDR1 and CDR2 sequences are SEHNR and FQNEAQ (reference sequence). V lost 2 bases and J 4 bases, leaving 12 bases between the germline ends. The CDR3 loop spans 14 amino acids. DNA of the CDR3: TGTGCCAGCAGCTTATCCCCTGGAGAATACGAGCAGTACTTC. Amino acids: CASSLSPGEYEQYF.

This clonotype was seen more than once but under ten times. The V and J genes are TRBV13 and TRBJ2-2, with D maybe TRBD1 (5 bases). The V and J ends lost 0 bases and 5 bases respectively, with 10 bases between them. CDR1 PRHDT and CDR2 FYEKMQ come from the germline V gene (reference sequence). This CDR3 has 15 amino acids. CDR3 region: CASSLGRGWTGELFF. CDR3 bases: TGTGCCAGCAGCTTAGGAAGGGGCTGGACCGGGGAGCTGTTTTTT.

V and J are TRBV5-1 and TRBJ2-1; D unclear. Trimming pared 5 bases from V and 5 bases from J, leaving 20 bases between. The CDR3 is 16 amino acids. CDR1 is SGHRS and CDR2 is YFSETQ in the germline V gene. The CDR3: CASRTDPSLPNNEQFF. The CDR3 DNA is TGCGCCAGCAGAACGGATCCCTCCCTACCAAACAATGAGCAGTTCTTC.

CDR3 loop: CAIKRSTDTQYF. Written as DNA, the CDR3 is TGTGCCATCAAGAGGTCCACAGATACGCAGTATTTT. This rearrangement joins TRBV10-3 to TRBJ2-3; D not certain. V was pared by 7 bases and J by 2 bases, with 7 bases between. CDR3 size: 12 residues. Germline V gene lookup returns CDR1 ENHRY and CDR2 SYGVKD.

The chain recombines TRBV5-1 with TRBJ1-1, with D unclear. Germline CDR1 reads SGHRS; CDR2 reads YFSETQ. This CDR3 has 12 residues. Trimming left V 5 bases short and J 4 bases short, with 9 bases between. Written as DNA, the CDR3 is TGCGCCAGCAGAGTAGTTGCCACTGAAGCTTTCTTT. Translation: CASRVVATEAFF.

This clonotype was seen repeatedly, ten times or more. The CDR3 sequence is CASSFVIDTQYF. The CDR3, as DNA: TGTGCCAGCAGTTTCGTTATAGATACGCAGTATTTT. V usage is TRBV12-3 or TRBV12-4 and J usage is TRBJ2-3; the D is unclear. The CDR3 has 12 residues. The V end was cut by 3 bases, the J end by 5 bases, with 6 bases between.

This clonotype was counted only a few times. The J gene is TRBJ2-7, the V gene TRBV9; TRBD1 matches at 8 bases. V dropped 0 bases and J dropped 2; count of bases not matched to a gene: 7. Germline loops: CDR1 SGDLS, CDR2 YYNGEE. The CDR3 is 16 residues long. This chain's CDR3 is CASSVGTGQATYEQYF. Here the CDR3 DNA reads TGTGCCAGCAGCGTAGGGACGGGACAGGCAACCTACGAGCAGTACTTC.

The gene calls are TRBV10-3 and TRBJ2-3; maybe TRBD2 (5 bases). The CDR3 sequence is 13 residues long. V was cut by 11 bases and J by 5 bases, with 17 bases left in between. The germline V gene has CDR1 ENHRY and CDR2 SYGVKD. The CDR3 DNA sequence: TGTGCCGCAGAAGCGGCCCTAGGAGATACGCAGTATTTT. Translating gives CAAEAALGDTQYF.

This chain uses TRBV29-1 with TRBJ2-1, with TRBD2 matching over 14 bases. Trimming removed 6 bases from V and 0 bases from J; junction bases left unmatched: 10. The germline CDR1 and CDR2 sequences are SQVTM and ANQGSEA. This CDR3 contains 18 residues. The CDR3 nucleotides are TGCAGCGTCCTTCCGGGACTAGCGGGAGCCCTCTCCTACAATGAGCAGTTCTTC. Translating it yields CSVLPGLAGALSYNEQFF.

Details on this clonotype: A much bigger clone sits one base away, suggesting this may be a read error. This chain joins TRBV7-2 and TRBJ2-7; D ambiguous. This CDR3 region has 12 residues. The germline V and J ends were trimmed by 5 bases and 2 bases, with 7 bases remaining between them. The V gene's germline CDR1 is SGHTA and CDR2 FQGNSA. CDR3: CASSPYPYEQYF. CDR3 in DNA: TGTGCCAGCAGCCCTTACCCCTACGAGCAGTACTTC.